The sequence of this T cell receptor (beta chain) was determined in a study of neurological immune-mediated disorders. Noted time point: longitudinal time-point 2. There are many counts of this clonotype. Germline-derived CDR1 and CDR2 are SGHDT and YYEEEE. The CDR3 has 13 amino acids. The germline V and J ends were trimmed by 3 bases and 4 bases, with 10 bases remaining between them. One entry per CDR3 protein, called by TCRdb with MiXCR from the 5' RACE reads. The sample carries some 48,000 distinct CDR3 sequences, around 13% recorded once. The sample was PBMCs. The TCR was taken from a male donor with HTLV-1-associated myelopathy (HAM/TSP). The J gene is TRBJ1-2, the V gene TRBV5-6; possible D gene TRBD1, 5 bases. In DNA, the CDR3 is TGTGCCAGCAGCTCTGCACAGGTCTATGGCTACACCTTC. Translated, it gives CASSSAQVYGYTF.